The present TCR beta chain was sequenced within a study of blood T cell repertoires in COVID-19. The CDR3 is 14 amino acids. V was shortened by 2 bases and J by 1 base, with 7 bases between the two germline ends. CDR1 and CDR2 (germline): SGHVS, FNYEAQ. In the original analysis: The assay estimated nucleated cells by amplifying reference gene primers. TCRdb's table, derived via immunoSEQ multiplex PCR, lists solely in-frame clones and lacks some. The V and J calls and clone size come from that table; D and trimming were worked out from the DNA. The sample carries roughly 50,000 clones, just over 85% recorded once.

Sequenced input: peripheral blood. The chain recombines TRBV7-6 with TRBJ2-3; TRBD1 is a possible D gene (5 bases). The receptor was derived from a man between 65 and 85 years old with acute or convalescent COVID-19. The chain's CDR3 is CASSLKGGTDTQYF. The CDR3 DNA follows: TGTGCCAGCAGCTTAAAAGGGGGCACAGATACGCAGTATTTT.